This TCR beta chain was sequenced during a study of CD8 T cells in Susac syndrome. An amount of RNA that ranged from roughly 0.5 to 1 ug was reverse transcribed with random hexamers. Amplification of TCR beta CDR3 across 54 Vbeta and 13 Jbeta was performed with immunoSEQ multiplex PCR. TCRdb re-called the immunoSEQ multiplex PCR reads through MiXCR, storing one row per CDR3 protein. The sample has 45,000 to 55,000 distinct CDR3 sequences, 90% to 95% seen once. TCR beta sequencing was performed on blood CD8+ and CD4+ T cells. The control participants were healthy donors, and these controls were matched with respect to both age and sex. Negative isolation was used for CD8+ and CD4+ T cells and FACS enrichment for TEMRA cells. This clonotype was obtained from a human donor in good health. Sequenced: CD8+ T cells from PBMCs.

The CDR3 coding sequence is TGTGCCAGCAGTGTGGCACTAGCGGTCTACAATGAGCAGTTCTTC. It encodes CASSVALAVYNEQFF. The chain links TRBV2 to TRBJ2-1; 8 nucleotides align to TRBD2. Germline loops: CDR1 SNHLY, CDR2 FYNNEI. The CDR3 has 15 amino acids. Trimming at V came to 4 bases and at J to 3 bases, leaving 5 bases not matched to a gene. The complete variable domain, with remaining parts taken from reference TRBV2 and TRBJ2-1, reads EPEVTQTPSHQVTQMGQEVILRCVPISNHLYFYWYRQILGQKVEFLVSFYNNEISEKSEIFDDQFSVERPDGSNFTLKIRSTKLEDSAMYFCASSVALAVYNEQFFGPGTRLTVL.